Below, 5 T cell receptor beta chains from the same sample are listed, as sequenced in a study of cytomegalovirus exposure and HLA in healthy donors. The repertoire was sequenced with immunoSEQ multiplex PCR; TCRdb's copy has only in-frame clones and lacks some. The data hold under 150,000 clones, with about nine tenths observed a single time. Material: PBMCs. The receptors were sampled from a man between 18 and 35 years old in good health and CMV-seronegative.

CDR3 loop: CASSTSGTGRPNYGYTF. DNA for the CDR3: TGTGCCAGCAGCACCAGTGGGACAGGCCGGCCCAACTATGGCTACACCTTC. The chain couples TRBV9 to TRBJ1-2, with TRBD1 identical over 8 bases. The CDR3 is 17 residues long. The germline V gene has CDR1 SGDLS and CDR2 YYNGEE. The ends lost 4 bases at V and 2 bases at J; junction bases unmatched: 13.

This chain connects TRBV28 to TRBJ2-7; D may be TRBD1 (5 bases). The germline V and J ends were trimmed by 7 bases and 2 bases, with 12 bases remaining between them. CDR3 length: 13 residues. The germline CDR1 and CDR2 sequences are MDHEN and SYDVKM. As DNA, the CDR3 is TGTGCCAGCAATACAGGTGCGACCTACGAGCAGTACTTC. This gives the protein CASNTGATYEQYF.

The chain joins TRBV20-1 to TRBJ2-1; D remains unclear. Deletions cut 1 base from V and 7 bases from J, with 5 bases between. The CDR3 runs to 11 residues. Germline-derived CDR1 and CDR2 are DFQATT and SNEGSKA (reference sequence). In nucleotides, the CDR3 is TGCAGTGCTAGAGTCGTTAATGAGCAGTTCTTC. It codes for CSARVVNEQFF.

The CDR3 protein is CATSRDGTGQGLGYTF. The CDR3 DNA follows: TGTGCCACCAGCAGAGATGGGACGGGACAGGGGCTTGGCTACACCTTC. This rearrangement joins TRBV15 to TRBJ1-2; 10 bases agree with TRBD1. The V gene's germline CDR1 is LNHNV and CDR2 YYDKDF (reference sequence). This CDR3 is 16 amino acids long. After removal of 0 bases from V and 7 bases from J, the junction contained 8 bases not matched to a gene. The complete variable domain, with remaining parts taken from reference TRBV15 and TRBJ1-2, reads DAMVIQNPRYQVTQFGKPVTLSCSQTLNHNVMYWYQQKSSQAPKLLFHYYDKDFNNEADTPDNFQSRRPNTSFCFLDIRSPGLGDTAMYLCATSRDGTGQGLGYTFGSGTRLTVV.

The CDR3 reads CASRLAGPGYSGNTIYF. In DNA form, the CDR3 reads TGTGCAAGTCGCTTAGCGGGTCCCGGGTACTCTGGAAACACCATATATTTT. The chain recombines TRBV12-2 with TRBJ1-3. TRBV12-2 is reported as a pseudogene. CDR3 size: 17 residues.